This T cell receptor (beta chain) is drawn from a study of T cells in localized non-small cell lung cancer. Overall study findings and caveats: Longer survival (overall) was linked to higher T cell density in blood. Sequencing covered just one tumor region, so heterogeneity cannot be ruled out. Uninvolved adjacent lung had the highest recorded T cell clonality, with tumor below it. Paired adjacent lung recovered a median around 59 of the top 100 tumor clones.

TCRdb keeps only in-frame clones here, not all; method: immunoSEQ multiplex PCR. The sample shows about 24,000 clones, around 88% of them seen only once. About this clone: Its antigen is still unknown.

This CDR3 is built from 12 residues. Germline CDR1 reads PRHDT; CDR2 reads FYEKMQ (reference sequence). V dropped 3 bases and J dropped 11; count of bases not matched to a gene: 6. V gene TRBV13 combines with J gene TRBJ1-2, with 7 bases that match TRBD1. The starting material was peripheral blood, obtained before any cancer treatment. The source of this sequence is a male donor older than 55 with stage II squamous cell lung carcinoma. The CDR3 DNA reads as TGTGCCAGCAGCTTCCCAGGGGGTCGGTACACCTTC. This sequence encodes CASSFPGGRYTF.